What follows is one T cell receptor beta chain and its context. This table comes from immunoSEQ multiplex PCR, and its TCRdb copy is limited to in-frame clones, with some not included. The sample has about 82,000 clones, roughly 87% seen once; the top ten hold 1.5% to 1.7%. The CDR3 loop spans 15 amino acids. Germline V gene sequence: CDR1 SGDLS, CDR2 YYNGEE. With 8 bases removed from V and 5 bases from J, the gap between germline ends came to 20 bases. The data belong to a study of siplizumab effects on memory and regulatory T cells. This receptor was identified in a human donor in good health. The sample was Tregs sorted from blood. The chain links TRBV9 to TRBJ2-1; possibly TRBD1 or TRBD2 for D (5 bases each). As DNA, the CDR3 is TGTGCCAGAGCTTCCGACCGGGACGGTCACAATGAGCAGTTCTTC. Protein sequence: CARASDRDGHNEQFF. The full variable domain, with the rest looked up from reference TRBV9 and TRBJ2-1, is DSGVTQTPKHLITATGQRVTLRCSPRSGDLSVYWYQQSLDQGLQFLIQYYNGEERAKGNILERFSAQQFPDLHSELNLSSLELGDSALYFCARASDRDGHNEQFFGPGTRLTVL.